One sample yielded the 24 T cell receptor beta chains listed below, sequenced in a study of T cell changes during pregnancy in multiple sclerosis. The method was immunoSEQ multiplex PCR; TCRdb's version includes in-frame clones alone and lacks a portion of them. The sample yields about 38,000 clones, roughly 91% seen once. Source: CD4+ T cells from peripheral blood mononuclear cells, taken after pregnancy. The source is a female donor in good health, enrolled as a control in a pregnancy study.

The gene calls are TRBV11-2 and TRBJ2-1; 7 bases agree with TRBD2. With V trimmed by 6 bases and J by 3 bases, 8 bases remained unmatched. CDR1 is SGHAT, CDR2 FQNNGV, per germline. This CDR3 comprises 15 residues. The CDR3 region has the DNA TGTGCCAGCAGTCTAGCGGCCCACCACTACAATGAGCAGTTCTTC. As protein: CASSLAAHHYNEQFF.

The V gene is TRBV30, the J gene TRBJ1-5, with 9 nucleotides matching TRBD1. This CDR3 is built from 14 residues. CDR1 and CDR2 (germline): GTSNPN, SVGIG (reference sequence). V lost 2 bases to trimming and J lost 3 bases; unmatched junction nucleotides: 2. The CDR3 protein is CAWSTGGFNQPQHF. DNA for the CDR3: TGTGCCTGGAGTACAGGGGGCTTCAATCAGCCCCAGCATTTT.

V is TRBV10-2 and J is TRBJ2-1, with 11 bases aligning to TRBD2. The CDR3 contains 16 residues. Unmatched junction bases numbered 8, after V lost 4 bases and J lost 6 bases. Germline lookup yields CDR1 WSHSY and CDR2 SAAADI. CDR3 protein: CASSVVAGGPTNEQFF. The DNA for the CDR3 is TGCGCCAGCAGTGTCGTAGCGGGGGGGCCTACCAATGAGCAGTTCTTC.

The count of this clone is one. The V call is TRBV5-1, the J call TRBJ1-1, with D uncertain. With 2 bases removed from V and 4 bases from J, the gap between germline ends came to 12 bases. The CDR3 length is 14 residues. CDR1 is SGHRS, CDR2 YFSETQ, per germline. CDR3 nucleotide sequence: TGCGCCAGCAGCTTAAAAAGAGGGAGCACTGAAGCTTTCTTT. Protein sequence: CASSLKRGSTEAFF.

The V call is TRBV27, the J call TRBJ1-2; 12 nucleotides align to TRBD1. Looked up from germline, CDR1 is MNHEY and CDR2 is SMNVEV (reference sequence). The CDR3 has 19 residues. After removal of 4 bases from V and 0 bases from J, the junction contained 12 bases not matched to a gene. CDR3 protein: CASSSPSGTGGRANYGYTF. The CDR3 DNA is TGTGCCAGCAGTTCACCCTCCGGGACAGGGGGCCGGGCTAACTATGGCTACACCTTC.

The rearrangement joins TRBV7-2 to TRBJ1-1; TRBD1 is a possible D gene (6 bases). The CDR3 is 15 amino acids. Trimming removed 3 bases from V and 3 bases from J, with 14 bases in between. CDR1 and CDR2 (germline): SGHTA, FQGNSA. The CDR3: CASSFRQGFDTEAFF. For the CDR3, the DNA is TGTGCCAGCAGCTTTAGGCAGGGGTTTGACACTGAAGCTTTCTTT.

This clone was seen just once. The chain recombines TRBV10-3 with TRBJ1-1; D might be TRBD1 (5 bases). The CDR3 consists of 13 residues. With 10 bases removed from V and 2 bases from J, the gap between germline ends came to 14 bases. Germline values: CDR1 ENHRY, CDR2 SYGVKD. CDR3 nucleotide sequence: TGTGCCACTGCAGGGTGGGTTAACACTGAAGCTTTCTTT. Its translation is CATAGWVNTEAFF.

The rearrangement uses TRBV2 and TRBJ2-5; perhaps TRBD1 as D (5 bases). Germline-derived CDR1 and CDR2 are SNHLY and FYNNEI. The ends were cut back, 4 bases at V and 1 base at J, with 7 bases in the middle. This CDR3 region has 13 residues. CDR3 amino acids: CASSVQVQETQYF. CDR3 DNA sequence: TGTGCCAGCAGTGTACAGGTCCAAGAGACCCAGTACTTC.

CDR3 sequence (DNA): TGTGCCAGCAGCGAACAGGGTTGGGCTGAAGCTTTCTTT. Its translation: CASSEQGWAEAFF. V is TRBV7-2 and J is TRBJ1-1; perhaps TRBD1 as D (6 bases). The CDR3 contains 13 residues. The germline V and J ends were trimmed by 5 bases and 6 bases, with 13 bases remaining between them. CDR1 is SGHTA and CDR2 is FQGNSA in the germline V gene.

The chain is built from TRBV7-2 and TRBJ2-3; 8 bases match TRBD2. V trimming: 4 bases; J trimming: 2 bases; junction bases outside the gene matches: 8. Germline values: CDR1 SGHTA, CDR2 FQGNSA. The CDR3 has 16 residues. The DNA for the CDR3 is TGTGCCAGCAGCTCCGATAGCGGGGCCACCACAGATACGCAGTATTTT. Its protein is CASSSDSGATTDTQYF.

CDR3 loop: CASSSLTGAHYGYTF. The DNA for the CDR3 is TGTGCCAGCAGTTCCCTGACAGGGGCCCACTATGGCTACACCTTC. The chain carries TRBV6-6 and TRBJ1-2; 8 bases are shared with TRBD1. The CDR3 is 15 amino acids. CDR1 MNHNY and CDR2 SVGAGI come from the germline V gene (reference sequence). J was trimmed by 3 bases and V by 4 bases; bases with no gene match: 7.

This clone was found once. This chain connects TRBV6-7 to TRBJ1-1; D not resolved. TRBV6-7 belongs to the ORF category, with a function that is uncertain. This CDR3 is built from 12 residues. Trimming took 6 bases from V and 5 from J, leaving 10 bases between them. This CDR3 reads CASRPGGTEAFF. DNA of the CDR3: TGTGCCAGCAGACCCGGAGGAACTGAAGCTTTCTTT.

CDR3 coding DNA: TGTGCCAGCAGCCGGAGCGGGGGGGCAGTCGGTGAGCAGTTCTTC. Its translation is CASSRSGGAVGEQFF. The rearrangement uses TRBV7-8 and TRBJ2-1; 10 bases align to TRBD2. Trimming removed 5 bases from V and 9 bases from J; junction bases left unmatched: 10. The CDR3 consists of 15 residues. Germline lookup yields CDR1 SGHVS and CDR2 FQNEAQ.

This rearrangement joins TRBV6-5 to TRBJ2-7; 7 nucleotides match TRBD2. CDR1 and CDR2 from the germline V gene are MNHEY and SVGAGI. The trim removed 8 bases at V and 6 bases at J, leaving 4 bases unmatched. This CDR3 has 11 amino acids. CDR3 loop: CASQLASEQYF. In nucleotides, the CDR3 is TGTGCCAGCCAACTAGCGAGCGAGCAGTACTTC.

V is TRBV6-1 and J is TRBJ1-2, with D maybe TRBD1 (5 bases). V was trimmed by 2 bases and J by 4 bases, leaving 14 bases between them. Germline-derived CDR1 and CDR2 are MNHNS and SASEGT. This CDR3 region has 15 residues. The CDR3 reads CASSEPVPGGYGYTF. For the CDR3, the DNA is TGTGCCAGCAGTGAACCAGTCCCCGGGGGCTATGGCTACACCTTC.

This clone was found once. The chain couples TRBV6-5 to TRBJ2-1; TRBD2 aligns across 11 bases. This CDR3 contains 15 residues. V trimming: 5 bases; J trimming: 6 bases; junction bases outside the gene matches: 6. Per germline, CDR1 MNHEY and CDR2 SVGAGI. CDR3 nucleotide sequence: TGTGCCAGCAGTACCCTAGCGGGAGGTTTCAATGAGCAGTTCTTC. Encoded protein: CASSTLAGGFNEQFF.

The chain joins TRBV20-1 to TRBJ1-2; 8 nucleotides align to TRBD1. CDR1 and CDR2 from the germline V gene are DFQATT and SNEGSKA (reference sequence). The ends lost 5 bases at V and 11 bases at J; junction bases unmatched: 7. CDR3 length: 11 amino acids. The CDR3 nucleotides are TGCAGTGCTCCCGGACAGGGTCATTACACCTTC. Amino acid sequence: CSAPGQGHYTF.

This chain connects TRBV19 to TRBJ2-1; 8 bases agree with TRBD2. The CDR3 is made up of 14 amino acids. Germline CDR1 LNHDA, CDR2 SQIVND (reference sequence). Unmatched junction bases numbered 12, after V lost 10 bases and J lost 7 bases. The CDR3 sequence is CATNSFSGENEQFF. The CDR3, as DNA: TGTGCCACCAACTCCTTTAGCGGGGAGAATGAGCAGTTCTTC. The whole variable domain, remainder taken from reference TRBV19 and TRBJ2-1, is DGGITQSPKYLFRKEGQNVTLSCEQNLNHDAMYWYRQDPGQGLRLIYYSQIVNDFQKGDIAEGYSVSREKKESFPLTVTSAQKNPTAFYLCATNSFSGENEQFFGPGTRLTVL.

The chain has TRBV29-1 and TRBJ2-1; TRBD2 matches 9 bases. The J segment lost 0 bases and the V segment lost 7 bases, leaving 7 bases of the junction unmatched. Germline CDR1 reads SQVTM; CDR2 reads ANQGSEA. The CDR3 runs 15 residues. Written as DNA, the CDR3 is TGCAGCGCCCAAGGGACTAGCCACTCCTACAATGAGCAGTTCTTC. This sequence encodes CSAQGTSHSYNEQFF.

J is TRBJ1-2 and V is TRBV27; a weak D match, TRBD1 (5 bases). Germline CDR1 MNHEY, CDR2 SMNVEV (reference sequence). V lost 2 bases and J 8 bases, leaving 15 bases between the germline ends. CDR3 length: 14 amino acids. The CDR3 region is CASSLKGQGGGYTF. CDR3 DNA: TGTGCCAGCAGTTTAAAGGGCCAGGGAGGGGGCTACACCTTC.

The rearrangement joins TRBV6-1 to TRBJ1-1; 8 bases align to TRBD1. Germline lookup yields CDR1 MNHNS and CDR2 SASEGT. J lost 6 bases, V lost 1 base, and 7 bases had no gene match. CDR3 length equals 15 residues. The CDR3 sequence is CASSEGTGSGPEAFF. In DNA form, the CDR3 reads TGTGCCAGCAGTGAAGGGACAGGGTCGGGACCTGAAGCTTTCTTT.

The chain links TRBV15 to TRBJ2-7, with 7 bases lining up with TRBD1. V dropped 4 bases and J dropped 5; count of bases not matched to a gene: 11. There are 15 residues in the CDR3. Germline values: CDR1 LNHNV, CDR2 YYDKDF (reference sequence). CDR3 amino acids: CATSKDDRVAHEQYF. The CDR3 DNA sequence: TGTGCCACCAGCAAAGACGACAGGGTGGCCCACGAGCAGTACTTC.

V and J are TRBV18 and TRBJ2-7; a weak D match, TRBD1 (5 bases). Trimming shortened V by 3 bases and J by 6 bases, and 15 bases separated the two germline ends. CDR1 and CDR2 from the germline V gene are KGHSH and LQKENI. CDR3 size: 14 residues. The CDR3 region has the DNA TGTGCCAGCTCACCCTATGAGGACATTCCCGAGCAGTACTTC. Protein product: CASSPYEDIPEQYF.

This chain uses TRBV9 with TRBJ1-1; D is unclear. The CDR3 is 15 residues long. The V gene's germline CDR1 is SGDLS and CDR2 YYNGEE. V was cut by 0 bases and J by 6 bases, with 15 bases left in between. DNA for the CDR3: TGTGCCAGCAGCGTAGTCGGGGATTTAGAGGCTGAAGCTTTCTTT. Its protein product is CASSVVGDLEAEAFF.